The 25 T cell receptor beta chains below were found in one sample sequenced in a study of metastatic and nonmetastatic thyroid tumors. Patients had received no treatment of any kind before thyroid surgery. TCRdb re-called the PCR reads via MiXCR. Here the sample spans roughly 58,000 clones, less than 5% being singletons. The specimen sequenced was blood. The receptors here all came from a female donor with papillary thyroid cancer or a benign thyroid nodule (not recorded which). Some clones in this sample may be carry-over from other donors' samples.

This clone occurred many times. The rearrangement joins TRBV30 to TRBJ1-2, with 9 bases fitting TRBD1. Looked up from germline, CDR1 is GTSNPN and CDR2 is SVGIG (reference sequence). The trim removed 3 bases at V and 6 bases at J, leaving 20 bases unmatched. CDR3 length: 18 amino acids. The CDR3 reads CAWRAMRGGIWTGDGYTF. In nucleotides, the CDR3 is TGTGCCTGGAGGGCGATGAGGGGGGGGATCTGGACAGGGGATGGCTACACCTTC.

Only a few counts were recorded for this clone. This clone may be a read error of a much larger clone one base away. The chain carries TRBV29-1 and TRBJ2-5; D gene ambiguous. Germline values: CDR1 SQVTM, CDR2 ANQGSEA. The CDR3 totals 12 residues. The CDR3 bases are TGCAGCATCGTTATCTGGGTTGAGACCCATTACTTC. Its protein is CSIVIWVETHYF.

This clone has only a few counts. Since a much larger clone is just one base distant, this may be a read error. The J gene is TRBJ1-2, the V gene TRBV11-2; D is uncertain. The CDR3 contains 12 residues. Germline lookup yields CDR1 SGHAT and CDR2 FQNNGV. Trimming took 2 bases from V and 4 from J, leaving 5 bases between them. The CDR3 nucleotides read TGTGCCAGCAGCTTAAATTTCTATGGCTACACCTTC. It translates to CASSLNFYGYTF.

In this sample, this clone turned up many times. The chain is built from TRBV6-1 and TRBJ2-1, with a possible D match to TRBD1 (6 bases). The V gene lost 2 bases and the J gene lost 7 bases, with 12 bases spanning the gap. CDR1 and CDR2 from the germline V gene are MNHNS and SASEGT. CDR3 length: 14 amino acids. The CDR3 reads CASSERSQGNEQFF. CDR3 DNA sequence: TGTGCCAGCAGTGAAAGGTCCCAGGGGAATGAGCAGTTCTTC.

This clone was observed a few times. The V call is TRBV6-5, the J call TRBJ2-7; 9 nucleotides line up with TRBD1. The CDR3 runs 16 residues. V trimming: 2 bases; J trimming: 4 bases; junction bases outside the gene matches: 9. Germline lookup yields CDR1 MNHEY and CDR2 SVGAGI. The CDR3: CASSYLRQGVKYEQYF. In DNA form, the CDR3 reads TGTGCCAGCAGTTACCTTAGACAGGGGGTTAAGTACGAGCAGTACTTC.

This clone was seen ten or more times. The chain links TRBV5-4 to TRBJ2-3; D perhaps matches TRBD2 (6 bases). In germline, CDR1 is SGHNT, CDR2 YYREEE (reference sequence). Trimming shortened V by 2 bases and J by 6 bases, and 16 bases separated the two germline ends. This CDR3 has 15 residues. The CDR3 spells CASSFPGAGEDTQYF. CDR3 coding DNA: TGTGCCAGCAGCTTTCCGGGAGCCGGCGAGGATACGCAGTATTTT.

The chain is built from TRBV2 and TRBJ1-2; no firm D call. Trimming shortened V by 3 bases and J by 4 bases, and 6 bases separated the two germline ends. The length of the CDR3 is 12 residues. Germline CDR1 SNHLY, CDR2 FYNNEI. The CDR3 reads CASSDESYGYTF. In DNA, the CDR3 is TGTGCCAGCAGTGATGAGAGCTATGGCTACACCTTC. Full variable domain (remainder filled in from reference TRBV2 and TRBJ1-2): EPEVTQTPSHQVTQMGQEVILRCVPISNHLYFYWYRQILGQKVEFLVSFYNNEISEKSEIFDDQFSVERPDGSNFTLKIRSTKLEDSAMYFCASSDESYGYTFGSGTRLTVV.

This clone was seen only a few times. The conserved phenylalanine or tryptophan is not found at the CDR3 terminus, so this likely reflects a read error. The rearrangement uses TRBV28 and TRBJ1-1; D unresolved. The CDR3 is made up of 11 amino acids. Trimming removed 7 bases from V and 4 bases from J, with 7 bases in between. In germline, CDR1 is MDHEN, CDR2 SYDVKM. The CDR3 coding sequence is TGTGCCAGCACTTCCCCCACTGAAGCTTTCTTG. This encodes CASTSPTEAFL.

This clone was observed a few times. CDR3: CAISDSRGSTYEQYF. The CDR3 bases are TGTGCCATCAGTGATAGTAGGGGCAGTACCTACGAGCAGTACTTC. V gene TRBV10-3 combines with J gene TRBJ2-7; possibly TRBD1 for D (5 bases). The CDR3 spans 15 residues. V dropped 3 bases and J dropped 2 bases, with 14 bases sitting between them. Germline lookup yields CDR1 ENHRY and CDR2 SYGVKD.

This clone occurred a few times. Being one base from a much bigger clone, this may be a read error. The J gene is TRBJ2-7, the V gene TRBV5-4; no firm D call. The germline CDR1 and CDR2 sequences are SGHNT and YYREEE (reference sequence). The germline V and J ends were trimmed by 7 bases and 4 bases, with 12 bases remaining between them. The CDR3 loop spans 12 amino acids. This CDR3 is CASAINGYEQYF. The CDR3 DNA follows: TGTGCCAGCGCTATAAACGGTTACGAGCAGTACTTC. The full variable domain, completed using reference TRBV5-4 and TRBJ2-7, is ETGVTQSPTHLIKTRGQQVTLRCSSQSGHNTVSWYQQALGQGPQFIFQYYREEENGRGNFPPRFSGLQFPNYSSELNVNALELDDSALYLCASAINGYEQYFGPGTRLTVT.

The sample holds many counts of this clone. CDR3 loop: CASRRGGAFDEQFF. In nucleotides, the CDR3 is TGCGCCAGCAGACGTGGGGGGGCATTCGATGAGCAGTTCTTC. V and J are TRBV5-1 and TRBJ2-1; D may be TRBD2 (7 bases). Germline lookup yields CDR1 SGHRS and CDR2 YFSETQ. This CDR3 is built from 14 residues. V shed 5 bases and J shed 8 bases, with 17 bases lying between them.

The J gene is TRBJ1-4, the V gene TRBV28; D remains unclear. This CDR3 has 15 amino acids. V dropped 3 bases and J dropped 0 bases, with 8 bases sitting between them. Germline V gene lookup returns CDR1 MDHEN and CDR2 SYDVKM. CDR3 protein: CASSLVPATNEKLFF. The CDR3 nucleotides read TGTGCCAGCAGTTTGGTGCCGGCAACTAATGAAAAACTGTTTTTT.

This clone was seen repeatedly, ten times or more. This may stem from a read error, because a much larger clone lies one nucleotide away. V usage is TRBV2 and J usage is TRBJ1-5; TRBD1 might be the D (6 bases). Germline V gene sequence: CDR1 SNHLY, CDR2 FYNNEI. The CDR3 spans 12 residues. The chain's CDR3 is CASRDSEGPRHF. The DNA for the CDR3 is TGTGCCAGCAGGGACAGCGAGGGGCCCCGGCATTTT. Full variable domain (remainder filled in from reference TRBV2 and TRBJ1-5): EPEVTQTPSHQVTQMGQEVILRCVPISNHLYFYWYRQILGQKVEFLVSFYNNEISEKSEIFDDQFSVERPDGSNFTLKIRSTKLEDSAMYFCASRDSEGPRHFGDGTRLSIL.

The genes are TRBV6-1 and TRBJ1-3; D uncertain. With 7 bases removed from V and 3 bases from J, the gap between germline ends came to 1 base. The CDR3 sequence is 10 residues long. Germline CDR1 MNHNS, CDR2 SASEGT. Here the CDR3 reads CASNGNTIYF. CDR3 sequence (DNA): TGTGCCAGCAATGGAAACACCATATATTTT.

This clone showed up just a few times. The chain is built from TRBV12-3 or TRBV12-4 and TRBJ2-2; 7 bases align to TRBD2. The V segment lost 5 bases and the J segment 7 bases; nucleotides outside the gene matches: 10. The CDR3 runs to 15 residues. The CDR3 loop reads CASSTPVLAFGELFF. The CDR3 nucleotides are TGTGCCAGCAGTACCCCTGTACTAGCGTTCGGGGAGCTGTTTTTT.

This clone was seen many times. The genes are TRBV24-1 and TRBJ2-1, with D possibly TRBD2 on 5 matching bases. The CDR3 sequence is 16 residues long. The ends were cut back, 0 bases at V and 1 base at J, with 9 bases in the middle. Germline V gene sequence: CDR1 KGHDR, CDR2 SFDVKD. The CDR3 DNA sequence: TGTGCCACCAGTGATTTGCAGGCGGGTTCCTACAATGAGCAGTTCTTC. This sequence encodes CATSDLQAGSYNEQFF.

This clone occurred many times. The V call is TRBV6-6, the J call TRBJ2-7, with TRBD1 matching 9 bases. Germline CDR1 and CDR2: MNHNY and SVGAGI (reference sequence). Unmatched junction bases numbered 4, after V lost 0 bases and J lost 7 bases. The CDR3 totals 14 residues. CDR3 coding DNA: TGTGCCAGCAGTTACTCGCACAGGGGGCTTGAGCAGTACTTC. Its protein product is CASSYSHRGLEQYF.

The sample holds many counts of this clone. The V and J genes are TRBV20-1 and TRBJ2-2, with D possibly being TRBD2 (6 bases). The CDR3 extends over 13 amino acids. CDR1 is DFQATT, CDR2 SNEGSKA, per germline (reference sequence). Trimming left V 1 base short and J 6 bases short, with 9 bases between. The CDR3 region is CSARGGGAGELFF. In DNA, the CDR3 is TGCAGTGCTAGAGGGGGCGGGGCCGGGGAGCTGTTTTTT.

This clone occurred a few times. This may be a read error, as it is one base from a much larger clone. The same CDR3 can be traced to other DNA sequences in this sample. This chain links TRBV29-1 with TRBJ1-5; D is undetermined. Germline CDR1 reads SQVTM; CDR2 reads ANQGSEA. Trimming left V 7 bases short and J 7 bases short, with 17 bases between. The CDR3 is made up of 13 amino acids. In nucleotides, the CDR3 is TGCAGCGCCGAGGCCTCACCGGGGCAGCCCCAGCATTTT. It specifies CSAEASPGQPQHF.

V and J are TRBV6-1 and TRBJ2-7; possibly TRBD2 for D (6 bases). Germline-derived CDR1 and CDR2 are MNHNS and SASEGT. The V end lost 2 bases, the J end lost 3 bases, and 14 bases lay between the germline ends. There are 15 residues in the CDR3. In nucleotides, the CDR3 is TGTGCCAGCAGTGAACTCGCGGGAACCCTCTACGAGCAGTACTTC. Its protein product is CASSELAGTLYEQYF.

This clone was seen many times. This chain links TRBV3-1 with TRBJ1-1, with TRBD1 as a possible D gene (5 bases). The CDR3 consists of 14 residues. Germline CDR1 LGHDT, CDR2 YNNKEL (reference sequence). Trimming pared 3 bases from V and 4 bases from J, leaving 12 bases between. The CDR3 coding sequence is TGTGCCAGCAGCCAGCTCGGGGGGGGCACTGAAGCTTTCTTT. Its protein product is CASSQLGGGTEAFF.

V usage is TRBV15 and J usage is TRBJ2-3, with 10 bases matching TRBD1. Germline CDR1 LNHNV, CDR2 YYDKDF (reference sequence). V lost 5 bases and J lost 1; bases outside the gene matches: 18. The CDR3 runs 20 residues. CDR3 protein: CATSDRDRGGREWGTDTQYF. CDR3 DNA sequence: TGTGCCACCAGCGACAGGGACAGGGGAGGGCGGGAGTGGGGCACAGATACGCAGTATTTT. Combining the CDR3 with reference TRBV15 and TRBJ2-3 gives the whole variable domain DAMVIQNPRYQVTQFGKPVTLSCSQTLNHNVMYWYQQKSSQAPKLLFHYYDKDFNNEADTPDNFQSRRPNTSFCFLDIRSPGLGDTAMYLCATSDRDRGGREWGTDTQYFGPGTRLTVL.

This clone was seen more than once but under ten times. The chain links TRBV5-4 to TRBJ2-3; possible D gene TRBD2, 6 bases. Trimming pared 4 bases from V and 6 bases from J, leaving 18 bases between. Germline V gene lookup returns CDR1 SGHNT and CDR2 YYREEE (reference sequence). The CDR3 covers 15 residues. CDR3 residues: CASSPGTPGIDTQYF. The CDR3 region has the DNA TGTGCCAGCAGCCCCGGGACTCCCGGAATCGATACGCAGTATTTT.

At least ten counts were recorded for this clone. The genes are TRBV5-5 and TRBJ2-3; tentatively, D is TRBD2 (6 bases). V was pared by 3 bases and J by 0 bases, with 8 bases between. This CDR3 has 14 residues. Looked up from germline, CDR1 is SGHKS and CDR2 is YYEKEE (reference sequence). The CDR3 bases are TGTGCCAGCAGCTCTGGAGGGAGCACAGATACGCAGTATTTT. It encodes CASSSGGSTDTQYF.

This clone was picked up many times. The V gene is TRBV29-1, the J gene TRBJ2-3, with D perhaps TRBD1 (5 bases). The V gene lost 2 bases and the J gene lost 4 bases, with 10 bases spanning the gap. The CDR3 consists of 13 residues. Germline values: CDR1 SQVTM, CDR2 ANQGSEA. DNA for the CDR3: TGCAGCGTTGAAAAGGGGTCCGCAGATACGCAGTATTTT. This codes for CSVEKGSADTQYF.